The 13 T cell receptor beta chains given below trace back to one sample, sequenced in a study of regulatory T cells in long-lasting Graves disease. Sample time point: newly diagnosed GD, antithyroid drugs for less than 3 months. PBMC-extracted RNA yielded the TCR library. CDR3 regions were amplified by Arm-PCR using iRepertoire HTBI primers to build TCR beta libraries. TCRdb independently ran MiXCR on the multiplex PCR reads; one entry per CDR3 protein. Of a few hundred thousand distinct CDR3 sequences listed, roughly 18% are singletons. This material consisted of peripheral blood mononuclear cells (PBMCs), taken at new diagnosis, from a patient treated with antithyroid drugs. These receptors were collected from a female donor with Graves disease.

The sample holds many counts of this clonotype. The chain is built from TRBV4-2 and TRBJ2-3, with 9 bases matching TRBD2. The V and J ends lost 4 bases and 4 bases, in that order; junction bases with no gene match: 15. This CDR3 is built from 18 residues. CDR1 and CDR2 from the germline V gene are LGHNA and YNFKEQ. Written as DNA, the CDR3 is TGTGCCAGCAGCCTAAGAATAGCGGTAGCGGGAGACTCAGATACGCAGTATTTT. It codes for CASSLRIAVAGDSDTQYF.

The chain combines TRBV20-1 with TRBJ2-3, with 9 positions matching TRBD2. CDR1 and CDR2 (germline): DFQATT, SNEGSKA (reference sequence). V lost 7 bases and J lost 2; bases outside the gene matches: 4. The CDR3 covers 13 residues. CDR3 region: CSVLAGLTDTQYF. The CDR3 DNA reads TGCAGTGTACTAGCGGGCCTCACAGATACGCAGTATTTT.

Only a few counts were recorded for this clonotype. The chain employs TRBV19 and TRBJ1-5; D possibly corresponds to TRBD1 (5 bases). The V end lost 9 bases, the J end lost 1 base, and 10 bases lay between the germline ends. CDR1 is LNHDA and CDR2 is SQIVND in the germline V gene (reference sequence). The CDR3 is 13 amino acids. CDR3 DNA: TGTGCCAGCGGGGGGGGAAGCAATCAGCCCCAGCATTTT. Translated, it gives CASGGGSNQPQHF.

This clonotype was counted only a few times. At one end the junction does not follow the germline gene, possibly because of a read error. The CDR3 protein is CASSLGTGEPFF. The CDR3 DNA reads as TGTGCCAGCAGTTTAGGGACCGGGGAGCCGTTTTTT. V is TRBV12-3 or TRBV12-4 and J is TRBJ2-2; possibly TRBD2 for D (5 bases). This CDR3 is built from 12 residues.

The sample holds many counts of this clonotype. This sequence joins TRBV5-8 and TRBJ2-7; TRBD2 matches at 8 bases. V dropped 3 bases and J dropped 2; count of bases not matched to a gene: 13. The V gene's germline CDR1 is SGHTS and CDR2 YDEGEE. This CDR3 region has 17 residues. CDR3 region: CASSSTLRLAQAYEQYF. CDR3 bases: TGTGCCAGCAGCTCGACTCTGAGACTAGCGCAAGCCTACGAGCAGTACTTC.

This clonotype was recorded a few times. It differs at one base from a far larger clone, so likely a read error. The V and J genes are TRBV11-3 and TRBJ2-3; D not certain. V shed 5 bases and J shed 5 bases, with 14 bases lying between them. The germline CDR1 and CDR2 sequences are SGHNT and YENEEA. The CDR3 has 14 residues. The CDR3, as DNA: TGTGCCAGCAGCGCCGAGACTTCCAGAGATACGCAGTATTTT. Its protein product is CASSAETSRDTQYF.

This clonotype was detected ten times or more. The chain employs TRBV5-6 and TRBJ1-4; 7 nucleotides align to TRBD1. V lost 4 bases, J lost 2 bases, and 5 bases stayed unmatched. Per the germline V gene, CDR1 is SGHDT and CDR2 is YYEEEE. CDR3 length equals 15 residues. DNA of the CDR3: TGTGCCAGCAGCCGGACAGGAGGGACTAATGAAAAACTGTTTTTT. Translation gives CASSRTGGTNEKLFF.

The CDR3 region is CASSRRTGPYEQYF. CDR3 bases: TGTGCCAGCAGCCGACGGACAGGGCCCTACGAGCAGTACTTC. The chain combines TRBV7-9 with TRBJ2-7; 8 bases match TRBD1. Unmatched junction bases numbered 5, after V lost 5 bases and J lost 2 bases. Germline V gene data show CDR1 as SEHNR and CDR2 as FQNEAQ (reference sequence). The CDR3 is 14 residues long.

This clonotype was seen a single time. A clone one base away is much larger, so this may be a read error. The rearrangement uses TRBV4-1 and TRBJ1-4; 7 bases are a match to TRBD1. The CDR3 spans 13 residues. CDR1 is MGHRA and CDR2 is YSYEKL in the germline V gene. The CDR3 nucleotides read TGCGCCAGAAGCCAGGGGGAGGGTGAAAAACTGTTTTTT. Protein: CARSQGEGEKLFF.

This clonotype occurred a few times. The CDR3 protein is CASSQDERNEQFF. Written as DNA, the CDR3 is TGTGCCAGCAGCCAAGACGAGAGGAATGAGCAGTTCTTC. This rearrangement joins TRBV6-8 to TRBJ2-1; no clear D gene. V lost 6 bases and J 7 bases, leaving 13 bases between the germline ends. The V gene's germline CDR1 is MNHGY and CDR2 SAAAGT. This CDR3 region has 13 residues.

About this clonotype: One end of the junction does not line up with germline, which may come from a read error. V usage is TRBV20-1 and J usage is TRBJ1-4; tentatively, D is TRBD1 (5 bases). Germline V gives CDR1 DFQATT, CDR2 SNEGSKA (reference sequence). The CDR3 has 16 residues. The CDR3 is CSARGGDPRTNEKPFF. CDR3 DNA sequence: TGCAGTGCTAGAGGGGGCGATCCTAGAACTAATGAAAAACCGTTTTTT.

This clonotype was counted between two and nine times. V usage is TRBV12-3 or TRBV12-4 and J usage is TRBJ2-1; TRBD2 might be the D (5 bases). The J call is in doubt because the DNA end fits TRBJ2-5 better. This CDR3 has 11 amino acids. The CDR3 is CASAYRGTQYF. CDR3 DNA: TGTGCCAGCGCCTATCGGGGGACCCAGTACTTC.

Ten or more counts support this clonotype. This sequence joins TRBV7-2 and TRBJ2-7; possible D gene TRBD2, 5 bases. V lost 3 bases, J lost 2 bases, and 8 bases lay in between. Germline assignment: CDR1 SGHTA and CDR2 FQGNSA. This CDR3 is 13 amino acids long. The CDR3, as DNA: TGTGCCAGCAGCTTCGGGAACCCCTACGAGCAGTACTTC. Translating it yields CASSFGNPYEQYF.